Shown below are 8 T cell receptor beta chains from a single sample sequenced in a study of monozygotic twins with inflammatory bowel disease. TCRdb re-called the 5' RACE reads; every CDR3 protein appears as one record, without DNA. Here the sample table reports about 350,000 distinct CDR3 sequences. Sequences were obtained from blood. Source of these receptors: a human donor with ulcerative colitis or Crohn's disease, or a healthy co-twin of an affected twin (not recorded which).

This chain joins TRBV9 and TRBJ2-3; there is no DNA to check the TCRdb D call of TRBD1. This CDR3 is 14 amino acids long. The germline V gene has CDR1 SGDLS and CDR2 YYNGEE. CDR3 loop: CASSPPDSTDTQYF.

The gene calls are TRBV15 and TRBJ2-3. Germline CDR1 and CDR2: LNHNV and YYDKDF (reference sequence). There are 15 residues in the CDR3. CDR3 in amino acids: CATSRAQGFTDTQYF.

This sequence joins TRBV7-9 and TRBJ1-2. The germline V gene has CDR1 SEHNR and CDR2 FQNEAQ (reference sequence). The CDR3 runs to 12 residues. CDR3 protein: CASSSDGDGYTF.

This chain uses TRBV28 with TRBJ2-7; TCRdb names TRBD2, which stays unverified in the absence of DNA. From germline, CDR1 is MDHEN and CDR2 SYDVKM. The CDR3 has 16 amino acids. The CDR3 is CASSPSGGIGPYEQYF.

The genes are TRBV7-2 and TRBJ2-7; TCRdb gives TRBD1 as the D gene, but with no DNA this cannot be confirmed. The CDR3 consists of 13 residues. CDR1 and CDR2 (germline): SGHTA, FQGNSA. CDR3 sequence: CASGGQSLYEQYF.

The chain combines TRBV5-1 with TRBJ2-4; TCRdb returns TRBD1, unconfirmable since there is no DNA. CDR3 length equals 15 residues. CDR1 and CDR2 (germline): SGHRS, YFSETQ. The CDR3 region is CASSPDPDRKNIQYF.

The V gene is TRBV4-1, the J gene TRBJ1-1. Per the germline V gene, CDR1 is MGHRA and CDR2 is YSYEKL. This CDR3 has 14 amino acids. The CDR3 region is CASSHGGRDTEAFF.

The gene calls are TRBV5-4 and TRBJ2-1; the TCRdb D gene call, TRBD2, has no DNA to confirm it. In germline, CDR1 is SGHNT, CDR2 YYREEE (reference sequence). The CDR3 sequence is 13 residues long. The CDR3 loop is CASSTQNSDEQFF.